This is a list of T cell receptor beta chains from one sample in a study of T cell changes during pregnancy in multiple sclerosis. The assay was immunoSEQ multiplex PCR, and TCRdb's table has in-frame clones only and misses some. This table holds nearly 45,000 clones, 95% to 96% found once. This sample comprised peripheral blood, obtained in the second trimester of pregnancy. The source of these receptors is a female donor with multiple sclerosis, enrolled in a pregnancy study. CDR3s include the opening cysteine and the closing phenylalanine or tryptophan. The D gene is left open where the match is weak. A row's size may be missing; if present it is once, few, many or a size class.

>TRBV7-3|.|TRBJ2-1|TRBD2
TGTGCCAGCAGCCCGATCCCCGGGACTAGCGGGAGGGCGATCTACAATGAGCAGTTCTTC
CASSPIPGTSGRAIYNEQFF
>TRBV6-4|.|TRBJ2-3|TRBD2
TGTGCCAGCAGTAAAGCGGGGAACACAGATACGCAGTATTTT
CASSKAGNTDTQYF
>TRBV19|.|TRBJ1-6|TRBD1
TGTGCCAGTAGTATCCAGGGGGTCGAGAATTCACCCCTCCACTTT
CASSIQGVENSPLHF
>TRBV5-4|.|TRBJ2-5|TRBD2
TGTGCCAGCAGCCCGCTGGGACTAGCGGGGCAAGAGACCCAGTACTTC
CASSPLGLAGQETQYF
>TRBV11-2|once|TRBJ1-1|TRBD1
TGTGCCAGCAGATCACAGGGGTCTGAAGCTTTCTTT
CASRSQGSEAFF
>TRBV4-1|.|TRBJ2-3|TRBD2
TGCGCCAGCAGCCAAGACTACTTCACGCGCCTGACTAGCGGGGGACACACGCAGTATTTT
CASSQDYFTRLTSGGHTQYF
>TRBV7-3|.|TRBJ2-7|TRBD2
TGTGCCAGCAACCCCAATACTAGCGGGAGGCCCCCCCAGTACTTC
CASNPNTSGRPPQYF
>TRBV19|.|TRBJ1-5|.
TGTGCCAGTACCCCGGGGAGGGCCGGTTCCCAGCCCCAGCATTTT
CASTPGRAGSQPQHF
>TRBV7-2|.|TRBJ1-1|.
TGTGCCAGCAGCTTACTACAGGGAAACACTGAAGCTTTCTTT
CASSLLQGNTEAFF
>TRBV6-5|.|TRBJ2-3|TRBD2
TGTGCCAGCAGACCTCTTTCGGGGGGTTCAGATACGCAGTATTTT
CASRPLSGGSDTQYF
>TRBV29-1|.|TRBJ2-1|.
TGCAGCAACAGCAGGGGCAATGAGCAGTTCTTC
CSNSRGNEQFF
>TRBV7-8|.|TRBJ2-1|.
TGTGCCAGCAGCTTAGCTTGGCGCGGGGAGGACAATGAGCAGTTCTTC
CASSLAWRGEDNEQFF
>TRBV2|.|TRBJ1-5|TRBD1
TGTGCCAGCAGTCTCGACAGGGCTCAGCCCCAGCATTTT
CASSLDRAQPQHF
>TRBV6-6|.|TRBJ2-4|.
TGTGCCAGCAGTTACTCGGGGCAGGACGGCAAAAACATTCAGTACTTC
CASSYSGQDGKNIQYF
>TRBV6-9|once|TRBJ1-4|.
TGTGCCAGCAGTTCCACCAGGGTGGCAGATGAAAAACTGTTTTTT
CASSSTRVADEKLFF
>TRBV7-6|.|TRBJ1-1|TRBD1
TGTGCCAGCAGCGTCGGACAGGCCGGGAACACTGAAGCTTTCTTT
CASSVGQAGNTEAFF
>TRBV7-9|.|TRBJ1-2|TRBD1
TGTGCCAGCAGCTTAGGACAGGGGGCTTACTATGGCTACACCTTC
CASSLGQGAYYGYTF
>TRBV5-1|.|TRBJ1-2|TRBD1
TGCGCCAGCAGCTTTGCCGACAGGGTCAATGGCTACACCTTC
CASSFADRVNGYTF
>TRBV5-1|.|TRBJ2-1|TRBD2
TGCGCCAGCAGCTTGTTCGGGCGGGAGGGTCACAATGAGCAGTTCTTC
CASSLFGREGHNEQFF
>TRBV10-1|.|TRBJ2-3|.
TGCGCCAGCAGTGAGTCCACTTATTCCATAGATACGCAGTATTTT
CASSESTYSIDTQYF
>TRBV5-1|.|TRBJ1-1|TRBD1
TGCGCCAGCAGCTTGGCCCTTACTAGGACAGGGAGCAGTATGAACACTGAAGCTTTCTTT
CASSLALTRTGSSMNTEAFF
>TRBV5-1|.|TRBJ1-2|TRBD1
TGCGCCAGCAGGACAGGGACTTATGGCTACACCTTC
CASRTGTYGYTF
>TRBV7-2|.|TRBJ2-1|.
TGTGCCAGCAGCTTAGTGTCAGCGGAGCAGTTCTTC
CASSLVSAEQFF
>TRBV29-1|.|TRBJ1-5|.
TGCAGCGTCCTCCCGGGGGGGGGAGATCAGCCCCAGCATTTT
CSVLPGGGDQPQHF
>TRBV7-9|few|TRBJ2-1|.
TGTGCCAGCAGCCCTCCCTTGTCGGGAGTATACTACAATGAGCAGTTCTTC
CASSPPLSGVYYNEQFF
>TRBV6-1|.|TRBJ2-7|TRBD1
TGTGCCAGCAGTGTGGGGCAGGGGGCATACGAGCAGTACTTC
CASSVGQGAYEQYF
>TRBV18|.|TRBJ2-7|.
TGTGCCAGCTCACATGGTAACAGGGTTCGGGACGAGCAGTACTTC
CASSHGNRVRDEQYF
>TRBV7-9|.|TRBJ2-7|TRBD1
TGTGCCAGCAGCCTCCGGACAGGGGCCAAACCGGGCGAGCAGTACTTC
CASSLRTGAKPGEQYF
>TRBV9|.|TRBJ1-4|.
TGTGCCAGCAGCGTAGCCCCCCGGAGGGGAGGAGAAAAACTGTTTTTT
CASSVAPRRGGEKLFF
>TRBV9|.|TRBJ2-7|.
TGTGCCAGCAGCGCCCGGGAAAGGGCCTACGAGCAGTACTTC
CASSARERAYEQYF
>TRBV28|.|TRBJ2-7|.
TGTGCCAGCAGTCTGCGGGACGCCACCTACGAGCAGTACTTC
CASSLRDATYEQYF
>TRBV4-2|once|TRBJ2-3|.
TGTGCCAGCAGCCAAGATTCCCAGCGGGTGGGGGCAGATACGCAGTATTTT
CASSQDSQRVGADTQYF
>TRBV29-1|once|TRBJ1-5|.
TGCAGCGTTAGCAGGGAAGGACAGCCCCAGCATTTT
CSVSREGQPQHF
>TRBV19|.|TRBJ2-2|.
TGTGCCAGTAGTATAGGTTCTAGCAGAGCTTACACCGGGGAGCTGTTTTTT
CASSIGSSRAYTGELFF
>TRBV30|.|TRBJ1-1|.
TGTGCCTGGAGTGACGGTAACACTGAAGCTTTCTTT
CAWSDGNTEAFF
>TRBV7-8|.|TRBJ2-3|.
TGTGCCAGCAGCTTAAGTGGCGGGATCACAGATACGCAGTATTTT
CASSLSGGITDTQYF
>TRBV19|.|TRBJ2-5|.
TGTGCCAGTAGTACGGACACTAATCAAGAGACCCAGTACTTC
CASSTDTNQETQYF
>TRBV10-3|.|TRBJ2-7|TRBD1
TGTGCCACGGGACCAGGGGGCTACGAGCAGTACTTC
CATGPGGYEQYF
>TRBV5-1|.|TRBJ2-1|.
TGCGCCAGCAGACCGGACTTCAGCTCCTACAATGAGCAGTTCTTC
CASRPDFSSYNEQFF
>TRBV11-2|.|TRBJ2-3|.
TGTGCCAGCAGCGAGACAGTATGGACAGATACGCAGTATTTT
CASSETVWTDTQYF
>TRBV7-3|.|TRBJ2-7|TRBD2
TGTGCCAGCAGCCGGGGACTAGCGGGACCATACGAGCAGTACTTC
CASSRGLAGPYEQYF
>TRBV5-4|once|TRBJ1-4|TRBD1
TGTGCCAGCAGCTTTGACAGGGGAGGTGAAAAACTGTTTTTT
CASSFDRGGEKLFF
>TRBV10-3|.|TRBJ2-6|TRBD1
TGTGCCATCAACCCGGGACAGGGGGCTTCTGGGGCCAACGTCCTGACTTTC
CAINPGQGASGANVLTF